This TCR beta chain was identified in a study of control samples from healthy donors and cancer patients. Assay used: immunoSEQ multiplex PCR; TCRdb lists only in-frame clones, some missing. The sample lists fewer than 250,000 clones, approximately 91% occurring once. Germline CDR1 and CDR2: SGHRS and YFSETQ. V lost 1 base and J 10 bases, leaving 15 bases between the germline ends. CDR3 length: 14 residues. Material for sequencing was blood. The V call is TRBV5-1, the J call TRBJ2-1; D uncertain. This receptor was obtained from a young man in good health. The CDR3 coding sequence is TGCGCCAGCAGCTTGAATGATATCGAAGGGGAGCAGTTCTTC. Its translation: CASSLNDIEGEQFF.